These 20 T cell receptor beta chains were all obtained from the same sample, sequenced in a study of OX40 agonist ivuxolimab in advanced cancers. The library was prepared using the immunoSEQ multiplex PCR assay. TCRdb obtained this table from immuneACCESS and retained in-frame rearrangements with V and J assigned. These tables miss some clones; where compared with another copy, unresolved V genes account for less than half of the shortfall, and the remainder is unexplained. Present in this sample are about 99,000 clones, roughly 95% of which were seen just once. The top ten clonotypes cover 2% to 2.5% of the sample. This material consisted of CD4+ or CD8+ T cells sorted from blood, taken in a trial of the OX40 agonist ivuxolimab. These receptors all stem from an adult with an advanced solid tumor such as melanoma, head and neck, liver or kidney cancer.

The V gene is TRBV4-1, the J gene TRBJ2-2; D is unresolved. Germline V lookup: CDR1 MGHRA, CDR2 YSYEKL. There are 15 residues in the CDR3. V lost 4 bases, J lost 6 bases, and 15 bases lay in between. DNA of the CDR3: TGCGCCAGCAGCCCCGACGGGTCAAGGCCCGGGGAGCTGTTTTTT. Encoded protein: CASSPDGSRPGELFF.

This clone was picked up one time. The junction departs from germline at one end; a sequencing error may be responsible. The rearrangement uses TRBV9 and TRBJ2-2; D is unresolved. The germline V gene has CDR1 SGDLS and CDR2 YYNGEE. The CDR3 runs to 14 residues. CDR3 bases: TGTGCCAGCAGCGTAGAAGGGAACCCCGGGGAGCTGTTTTTT. Amino acids: CASSVEGNPGELFF.

In regard to this clone: This sample includes further DNA sequences coding for the same CDR3. The rearrangement joins TRBV5-5 to TRBJ1-2; 8 bases align to TRBD1. The CDR3 loop spans 13 amino acids. V gave up 2 bases and J gave up 5 bases; unmatched junction bases: 2. Germline CDR1 reads SGHKS; CDR2 reads YYEKEE (reference sequence). The CDR3 here is CASSLGTGYGYTF. The CDR3 DNA is TGTGCCAGCAGCTTAGGGACAGGATATGGCTACACCTTC.

The chain has TRBV7-8 and TRBJ2-3, with 11 nucleotides matching TRBD2. The CDR3 length is 17 residues. V lost 1 base, J lost 2 bases, and 5 bases stayed unmatched. CDR1 is SGHVS and CDR2 is FQNEAQ in the germline V gene. The CDR3, as DNA: TGTGCCAGCAGCTTAGTGCCTAGCGGGGGGTCCACAGATACGCAGTATTTT. Encoded protein: CASSLVPSGGSTDTQYF.

The chain combines TRBV27 with TRBJ1-5; D is undetermined. CDR1 is MNHEY and CDR2 is SMNVEV in the germline V gene (reference sequence). This CDR3 region has 13 residues. V lost 3 bases, J lost 6 bases, and 9 bases lay in between. The CDR3 reads CASSFRSGQPQHF. As DNA, the CDR3 is TGTGCCAGCAGTTTTCGGTCTGGTCAGCCCCAGCATTTT.

The rearrangement links TRBV9 to TRBJ1-2, with a tentative D call TRBD1 (6 bases). The CDR3 runs 12 residues. V lost 3 bases and J lost 6, with 9 bases in between. The V gene's germline CDR1 is SGDLS and CDR2 YYNGEE. The CDR3 DNA follows: TGTGCCAGCAGCGCACAGGGTAATGGCTACACCTTC. Protein sequence: CASSAQGNGYTF. The variable domain in full, completed from reference TRBV9 and TRBJ1-2, reads DSGVTQTPKHLITATGQRVTLRCSPRSGDLSVYWYQQSLDQGLQFLIQYYNGEERAKGNILERFSAQQFPDLHSELNLSSLELGDSALYFCASSAQGNGYTFGSGTRLTVV.

The chain links TRBV27 to TRBJ2-3; D gene ambiguous. V dropped 3 bases and J dropped 4 bases, with 5 bases sitting between them. The V gene's germline CDR1 is MNHEY and CDR2 SMNVEV (reference sequence). The CDR3 spans 12 residues. CDR3 DNA sequence: TGTGCCAGCAGTTTCGACCCAGATACGCAGTATTTT. Translated: CASSFDPDTQYF.

This rearrangement joins TRBV5-6 to TRBJ1-2, with a tentative D call TRBD1 (5 bases). The CDR3 loop spans 13 amino acids. Between the trimmed V and J ends, which lost 0 bases and 7 bases, there was a span of 10 bases. CDR1 is SGHDT and CDR2 is YYEEEE in the germline V gene. CDR3 DNA sequence: TGTGCCAGCAGCTTGGGAAGGGGCGGTGGCTACACCTTC. Translated, it gives CASSLGRGGGYTF.

The chain combines TRBV27 with TRBJ1-5; 7 bases align to TRBD1. The germline V gene encodes CDR1 MNHEY and CDR2 SMNVEV (reference sequence). This CDR3 has 14 amino acids. V dropped 2 bases and J dropped 4; count of bases not matched to a gene: 2. The CDR3 loop reads CASSLRGPNQPQHF. The CDR3 DNA follows: TGTGCCAGCAGTTTAAGGGGGCCTAATCAGCCCCAGCATTTT.

V is TRBV19 and J is TRBJ2-1; a weak D match, TRBD2 (6 bases). The V end lost 6 bases, the J end lost 12 bases, and 15 bases lay between the germline ends. Germline V gene data show CDR1 as LNHDA and CDR2 as SQIVND (reference sequence). The CDR3 has 12 amino acids. The CDR3 sequence is CASRIGGSGQFF. The CDR3 coding sequence is TGTGCCAGTAGGATCGGGGGATCGGGGCAGTTCTTC.

V and J are TRBV5-1 and TRBJ2-1, with D tentatively TRBD1 (6 bases). V was pared by 3 bases and J by 0 bases, with 10 bases between. The CDR3 is 15 residues long. Germline loops: CDR1 SGHRS, CDR2 YFSETQ. The CDR3 DNA reads as TGCGCCAGCAGCTCCGGGGACACCTCCTACAATGAGCAGTTCTTC. Its protein is CASSSGDTSYNEQFF.

The V gene is TRBV11-3, the J gene TRBJ2-3; TRBD2 might be the D (7 bases). Trimming left V 1 base short and J 3 bases short, with 14 bases between. This CDR3 region has 16 residues. Germline V CDR1 and CDR2: SGHNT, YENEEA. The CDR3: CASSLVIGGATDTQYF. The CDR3, as DNA: TGTGCCAGCAGCTTAGTAATAGGGGGGGCAACAGATACGCAGTATTTT.

The rearrangement links TRBV27 to TRBJ2-2; D unclear. V was cut by 3 bases and J by 6 bases, with 11 bases left in between. Germline V gene data show CDR1 as MNHEY and CDR2 as SMNVEV (reference sequence). The CDR3 is 14 amino acids. Here the CDR3 reads CASSFGPFPGELFF. For the CDR3, the DNA is TGTGCCAGCAGTTTTGGGCCTTTCCCCGGGGAGCTGTTTTTT.

This chain links TRBV7-7 with TRBJ2-7; 7 nucleotides match TRBD2. Germline V lookup: CDR1 SSHAT, CDR2 FNYEAQ (reference sequence). V lost 1 base, J lost 5 bases, and 5 bases stayed unmatched. The CDR3 is made up of 14 amino acids. The CDR3 coding sequence is TGTGCCAGCAGCTTAGGAGGGGAGGGAGACGAGCAGTACTTC. It specifies CASSLGGEGDEQYF. The full variable domain, in which reference TRBV7-7 and TRBJ2-7 provide the parts outside the CDR3, is GAGVSQSPRYKVTKRGQDVTLRCDPISSHATLYWYQQALGQGPEFLTYFNYEAQPDKSGLPSDRFSAERPEGSISTLTIQRTEQRDSAMYRCASSLGGEGDEQYFGPGTRLTVT.

This chain connects TRBV25-1 to TRBJ2-1; 12 nucleotides line up with TRBD1. V shed 6 bases, J shed 8 bases, and the junction held 2 bases outside the gene matches. CDR3 length: 13 residues. The germline V gene encodes CDR1 MGHDK and CDR2 SYGVNS. Here the CDR3 reads CASRGQGADEQFF. CDR3 bases: TGTGCCAGCAGGGGACAGGGGGCGGATGAGCAGTTCTTC.

This sequence joins TRBV13 and TRBJ1-1; 8 bases align to TRBD1. CDR1 and CDR2 (germline): PRHDT, FYEKMQ (reference sequence). V shed 0 bases and J 1 base; nucleotides not matched to a gene: 4. The CDR3 runs 16 residues. The CDR3 protein is CASSLGITGGNTEAFF. The CDR3, as DNA: TGTGCCAGCAGCTTAGGTATTACAGGGGGGAACACTGAAGCTTTCTTT. Combining the CDR3 with reference TRBV13 and TRBJ1-1 gives the whole variable domain AAGVIQSPRHLIKEKRETATLKCYPIPRHDTVYWYQQGPGQDPQFLISFYEKMQSDKGSIPDRFSAQQFSDYHSELNMSSLELGDSALYFCASSLGITGGNTEAFFGQGTRLTVV.

The chain carries TRBV7-9 and TRBJ1-4; TRBD1 is a possible D gene (5 bases). The CDR3 is 17 residues long. Trimming pared 4 bases from V and 8 bases from J, leaving 23 bases between. Germline values: CDR1 SEHNR, CDR2 FQNEAQ (reference sequence). Here the CDR3 reads CASSSYYGTLGEEKLFF. In DNA, the CDR3 is TGTGCCAGCAGCTCATATTACGGGACGCTCGGGGAAGAAAAACTGTTTTTT.

This chain joins TRBV19 and TRBJ2-1, with TRBD1 identical over 10 bases. Trimming took 7 bases from V and 0 from J; bases not matched to a gene: 9. CDR3 length equals 17 residues. Germline CDR1 reads LNHDA; CDR2 reads SQIVND (reference sequence). The CDR3 coding sequence is TGTGCCAGTACACGGGACAGGGGACTTGGCTCCTACAATGAGCAGTTCTTC. It is translated as CASTRDRGLGSYNEQFF. The whole variable domain, filled in from reference TRBV19 and TRBJ2-1, reads DGGITQSPKYLFRKEGQNVTLSCEQNLNHDAMYWYRQDPGQGLRLIYYSQIVNDFQKGDIAEGYSVSREKKESFPLTVTSAQKNPTAFYLCASTRDRGLGSYNEQFFGPGTRLTVL.

The CDR3 spells CASSPGLAGSEQFF. The CDR3 DNA is TGTGCCAGCAGCCCCGGACTAGCGGGAAGTGAGCAGTTCTTC. The chain combines TRBV27 with TRBJ2-1, with 12 positions matching TRBD2. The V gene's germline CDR1 is MNHEY and CDR2 SMNVEV (reference sequence). The CDR3 length is 14 residues. The V and J ends lost 6 bases and 9 bases, in that order; junction bases with no gene match: 6.

The genes are TRBV7-9 and TRBJ1-1; D might be TRBD1 (5 bases). The CDR3 sequence is 15 residues long. V gave up 4 bases and J gave up 1 base, with 13 bases separating them. Looked up from germline, CDR1 is SEHNR and CDR2 is FQNEAQ (reference sequence). The CDR3 DNA sequence: TGTGCCAGCAGCTCCCGGGACGGTTGGAACACTGAAGCTTTCTTT. Residues: CASSSRDGWNTEAFF. The full variable domain, its missing parts supplied by reference TRBV7-9 and TRBJ1-1, is DTGVSQNPRHKITKRGQNVTFRCDPISEHNRLYWYRQTLGQGPEFLTYFQNEAQLEKSRLLSDRFSAERPKGSFSTLEIQRTEQGDSAMYLCASSSRDGWNTEAFFGQGTRLTVV.